A single sample gave rise to the 19 T cell receptor beta chains below, sequenced in a study of Graves' ophthalmopathy and Graves' hyperthyroidism. The sequenced template was RNA, covering the TCR beta CDR3 region. HTBI-primed RT-PCR formed the first round, and a multiplex PCR formed the second. Each CDR3 protein is one row after TCRdb ran MiXCR on the multiplex PCR reads. The sample records roughly 420,000 distinct CDR3 sequences, under 25% being singletons. The source material was peripheral blood. Receptors originate from a woman aged 18-29 years with stable Graves' hyperthyroidism.

This clonotype was counted many times. This chain uses TRBV7-9 with TRBJ1-1; D possibly corresponds to TRBD1 (6 bases). There are 13 residues in the CDR3. The germline V and J ends were trimmed by 5 bases and 4 bases, with 11 bases remaining between them. Germline lookup yields CDR1 SEHNR and CDR2 FQNEAQ (reference sequence). CDR3 sequence (DNA): TGTGCCAGCAGCCCTTCAGGGGCCACTGAAGCTTTCTTT. Translated, it gives CASSPSGATEAFF.

This clonotype was picked up many times. CDR3 protein: CASRVPGLAGETQYF. CDR3 bases: TGTGCCAGCAGGGTGCCGGGACTAGCGGGTGAGACCCAGTACTTC. The chain uses TRBV28 and TRBJ2-5; TRBD2 matches 12 bases. The CDR3 consists of 15 residues. Losses at the gene ends were 6 bases for V and 5 bases for J; bases not matched to a gene: 7. Germline CDR1 is MDHEN and CDR2 is SYDVKM.

This sequence joins TRBV20-1 and TRBJ2-7; 11 nucleotides match TRBD2. CDR1 is DFQATT, CDR2 SNEGSKA, per germline (reference sequence). Losses at the gene ends were 7 bases for V and 4 bases for J; bases not matched to a gene: 6. This CDR3 spans 13 amino acids. The CDR3 bases are TGCAGTGGGGCGGGACTAGCGGTTTACGAGCAGTACTTC. It encodes CSGAGLAVYEQYF.

This clonotype was found many times. The V and J genes are TRBV11-2 and TRBJ2-7, with D perhaps matching TRBD1 or TRBD2 (5 bases each). The V and J ends lost 3 bases and 1 base respectively, with 16 bases between them. Germline CDR1 and CDR2: SGHAT and FQNNGV. The CDR3 extends over 16 amino acids. Here the CDR3 reads CASSFFFRDPSYEQYF. The CDR3 nucleotides read TGTGCCAGCAGCTTCTTCTTTCGGGACCCTTCCTACGAGCAGTACTTC.

This rearrangement joins TRBV29-1 to TRBJ2-5, with unresolved D. V lost 5 bases and J 4 bases, leaving 14 bases between the germline ends. The CDR3 totals 13 residues. Germline CDR1 SQVTM, CDR2 ANQGSEA. The CDR3 reads CSVPLGSRETQYF. The CDR3 coding sequence is TGCAGCGTTCCCCTGGGAAGCCGAGAGACCCAGTACTTC.

This clonotype was counted many times. The V gene is TRBV20-1, the J gene TRBJ2-1; D is undetermined. CDR1 is DFQATT and CDR2 is SNEGSKA in the germline V gene (reference sequence). The CDR3 spans 11 residues. V was cut by 3 bases and J by 8 bases, with 8 bases left in between. The CDR3 nucleotides are TGCAGTGCTAGGCCCCGAGATGAGCAGTTCTTC. Translation: CSARPRDEQFF.

This clonotype was seen at least ten times. The genes are TRBV4-2 and TRBJ1-2, with TRBD1 identical over 8 bases. The CDR3 consists of 16 residues. V trimming: 2 bases; J trimming: 4 bases; junction bases outside the gene matches: 9. Per the germline V gene, CDR1 is LGHNA and CDR2 is YNFKEQ. The CDR3 sequence: CASSQTPQGAAYGYTF. In DNA, the CDR3 is TGTGCCAGCAGCCAAACCCCTCAGGGGGCCGCCTATGGCTACACCTTC.

This clonotype was seen ten or more times. The rearrangement links TRBV3-1 to TRBJ1-2, with a possible D match to TRBD1 (5 bases). CDR3 length equals 12 residues. V lost 3 bases, J lost 6 bases, and 8 bases lay in between. CDR1 and CDR2 (germline): LGHDT, YNNKEL (reference sequence). The CDR3 coding sequence is TGTGCCAGCAGCCAGGGACGTCATGGCTACACCTTC. Amino acid sequence: CASSQGRHGYTF.

V and J are TRBV25-1 and TRBJ2-5, with 9 bases lining up with TRBD2. Trimming took 2 bases from V and 1 from J; bases not matched to a gene: 11. From germline, CDR1 is MGHDK and CDR2 SYGVNS. CDR3 length equals 18 residues. As DNA, the CDR3 is TGTGCCAGCAGTGAAAATAGGGGTCTAGCGGGAATCCAAGAGACCCAGTACTTC. Amino acid sequence: CASSENRGLAGIQETQYF.

The sample holds many counts of this clonotype. CDR3 residues: CASVKGRHLNTEAFF. The CDR3 DNA reads TGTGCCAGCGTGAAGGGGAGACACCTGAACACTGAAGCTTTCTTT. V and J are TRBV6-1 and TRBJ1-1, with D possibly TRBD1 on 5 matching bases. The CDR3 spans 15 residues. Trimming removed 8 bases at V and 0 bases at J, with 16 bases between. Germline V CDR1 and CDR2: MNHNS, SASEGT.

This rearrangement joins TRBV14 to TRBJ1-5; D possibly corresponds to TRBD1 (6 bases). The CDR3 length is 14 residues. The germline V gene has CDR1 SGHDN and CDR2 FVKESK. V gave up 3 bases and J gave up 7 bases, with 13 bases separating them. Here the CDR3 DNA reads TGTGCCAGCAGCCAGATACGGACAGACCAGCCCCAGCATTTT. It specifies CASSQIRTDQPQHF.

This clonotype was recorded many times. This chain connects TRBV24-1 to TRBJ2-5; TRBD1 agrees at 7 bases. V shed 5 bases and J 4 bases; nucleotides not matched to a gene: 6. From germline, CDR1 is KGHDR and CDR2 SFDVKD. This CDR3 has 14 amino acids. The chain's CDR3 is CATSVYRGGETQYF. The CDR3, as DNA: TGTGCCACCAGTGTTTACAGGGGTGGAGAGACCCAGTACTTC.

This clonotype was seen ten or more times. CDR3 nucleotides: TGCAGTGCTAGAGATTCCCCATGGGGAAACACTGAAGCTTTCTTT. This sequence encodes CSARDSPWGNTEAFF. This chain links TRBV20-1 with TRBJ1-1; D is undetermined. Germline CDR1 DFQATT, CDR2 SNEGSKA (reference sequence). CDR3 length: 15 amino acids. Trimming took off 0 bases at V and 2 bases at J, with 13 bases between the two ends.

The DNA of the CDR3 is TGTGCCAGCAGCTTAACGGGGAGGTCCAACCAAGAGACCCAGTACTTC. Translating gives CASSLTGRSNQETQYF. This sequence joins TRBV7-3 and TRBJ2-5; tentatively, D is TRBD2 (6 bases). Trimming took 0 bases from V and 0 from J, leaving 11 bases between them. The CDR3 is made up of 16 amino acids. In germline, CDR1 is SGHTA, CDR2 FQGTGA.

The V call is TRBV30, the J call TRBJ2-7; the D gene is possibly TRBD1 (5 bases). Trimming shortened V by 7 bases and J by 3 bases, and 13 bases separated the two germline ends. This CDR3 region has 12 residues. In germline, CDR1 is GTSNPN, CDR2 SVGIG (reference sequence). CDR3 nucleotides: TGTGCCTTGGCCCGAAGGGGCTACGAGCAGTACTTC. Translating gives CALARRGYEQYF.

This chain uses TRBV11-2 with TRBJ2-2, with 7 bases aligning to TRBD1. The CDR3 spans 16 residues. The germline CDR1 and CDR2 sequences are SGHAT and FQNNGV. Trimming took 5 bases from V and 1 from J; bases not matched to a gene: 7. The CDR3 loop is CASSPPDRENTGELFF. As DNA, the CDR3 is TGTGCCAGCAGCCCACCTGACAGGGAGAACACCGGGGAGCTGTTTTTT.

The chain uses TRBV12-3 or TRBV12-4 and TRBJ1-1; the D gene is possibly TRBD1 (5 bases). This CDR3 has 13 residues. V lost 5 bases to trimming and J lost 3 bases, with 10 bases between them. CDR3 bases: TGTGCCAGCAGTCTAGGGGCGCACACTGAAGCTTTCTTT. Its protein is CASSLGAHTEAFF.

The chain combines TRBV7-3 with TRBJ2-1; 10 bases are shared with TRBD2. The germline V gene has CDR1 SGHTA and CDR2 FQGTGA. This CDR3 spans 15 amino acids. V lost 3 bases, J lost 6 bases, and 5 bases stayed unmatched. Written as DNA, the CDR3 is TGTGCCAGCAGCTTGCTAGCGGGAGTCCCCAATGAGCAGTTCTTC. It yields the protein CASSLLAGVPNEQFF. The full variable domain, rest sourced from reference TRBV7-3 and TRBJ2-1, is GAGVSQTPSNKVTEKGKYVELRCDPISGHTALYWYRQSLGQGPEFLIYFQGTGAADDSGLPNDRFFAVRPEGSVSTLKIQRTERGDSAVYLCASSLLAGVPNEQFFGPGTRLTVL.

For this clonotype: A read error may be the cause here, since a much bigger clone is one base away. The chain joins TRBV25-1 to TRBJ1-2; 9 nucleotides agree with TRBD1. This CDR3 has 15 residues. The V segment lost 3 bases and the J segment 7 bases; nucleotides outside the gene matches: 9. Germline V gene sequence: CDR1 MGHDK, CDR2 SYGVNS. CDR3 in amino acids: CASSDGPGQGGGYTF. CDR3 DNA: TGTGCCAGCAGTGATGGCCCGGGACAGGGTGGTGGCTACACCTTC.